The 20 T cell receptor beta chains presented below share a single source sample, sequenced in a study of blood T cell repertoires in COVID-19. The protocol was immunoSEQ multiplex PCR, while the TCRdb copy is restricted to in-frame clones and leaves out a portion. The table records roughly 150,000 clones, about 90% of them present only once. The source material was peripheral blood. The receptors stem from a woman older than 75 with acute or convalescent COVID-19.

The chain uses TRBV5-1 and TRBJ1-5, with 7 bases matching TRBD1. The V gene's germline CDR1 is SGHRS and CDR2 YFSETQ. The V gene end was trimmed by 0 bases and the J gene end by 7 bases; junction bases not matched to a gene: 1. The CDR3 length is 13 residues. CDR3 residues: CASSLEGAQPQHF. The CDR3 nucleotides read TGCGCCAGCAGCTTGGAGGGGGCCCAGCCCCAGCATTTT.

V is TRBV3-1 (or the pseudogene TRBV3-2) and J is TRBJ1-5; possible D gene TRBD1, 5 bases. Between the trimmed V and J ends, which lost 1 base and 3 bases, there was a span of 10 bases. Germline CDR1 and CDR2: LGHDT and YNNKEL (reference sequence). There are 15 residues in the CDR3. The CDR3 nucleotides read TGTGCCAGCAGCCAAGTTCCAGGGTTCAATCAGCCCCAGCATTTT. Protein: CASSQVPGFNQPQHF.

The chain recombines TRBV10-2 with TRBJ1-1, with 7 positions matching TRBD1. Germline V gene lookup returns CDR1 WSHSY and CDR2 SAAADI. The length of the CDR3 is 17 residues. Trimming took 0 bases from V and 0 from J; bases not matched to a gene: 7. The CDR3 nucleotides read TGCGCCAGCAGTGAGTCTGGAACAGGGGATATGAACACTGAAGCTTTCTTT. Protein sequence: CASSESGTGDMNTEAFF.

V gene TRBV19 combines with J gene TRBJ1-5; tentative D call: TRBD1 (6 bases). V lost 2 bases and J 0 bases, leaving 23 bases between the germline ends. The CDR3 loop spans 20 amino acids. Germline values: CDR1 LNHDA, CDR2 SQIVND (reference sequence). The CDR3 region is CASSIFGSGGRLYSNQPQHF. The DNA of the CDR3 is TGTGCCAGTAGTATATTTGGGTCTGGGGGCCGACTCTATAGCAATCAGCCCCAGCATTTT.

This chain connects TRBV5-1 to TRBJ1-1; 7 positions agree with TRBD1. Germline CDR1 is SGHRS and CDR2 is YFSETQ. The CDR3 contains 14 residues. J lost 1 base, V lost 6 bases, and 6 bases had no gene match. The CDR3 coding sequence is TGCGCCAGCAACAAGGGACAGCCGAACACTGAAGCTTTCTTT. As protein: CASNKGQPNTEAFF.

The gene calls are TRBV6-5 and TRBJ1-5; possible D gene TRBD1, 6 bases. Trimming took 5 bases from V and 7 from J, leaving 12 bases between them. This CDR3 is built from 13 residues. CDR1 is MNHEY and CDR2 is SVGAGI in the germline V gene. CDR3 DNA sequence: TGTGCCAGCAGTCAGACAGGCGGCCAGCCCCAGCATTTT. Protein: CASSQTGGQPQHF.

The V and J genes are TRBV10-3 and TRBJ2-5; weak D call: TRBD1 (5 bases). This CDR3 has 13 amino acids. The germline V gene has CDR1 ENHRY and CDR2 SYGVKD. Trimming cost V 9 bases and J 1 base, with 12 bases left between them. This CDR3 is CAIGDRTQETQYF. The DNA for the CDR3 is TGTGCCATTGGAGACAGAACCCAAGAGACCCAGTACTTC.

V is TRBV2 and J is TRBJ1-2; D is uncertain. Germline V gives CDR1 SNHLY, CDR2 FYNNEI. This CDR3 region has 13 residues. With 11 bases removed from V and 1 base from J, the gap between germline ends came to 14 bases. The CDR3 nucleotides are TGTGCCTCCCTACTCGGGGATAACTATGGCTACACCTTC. Amino acids: CASLLGDNYGYTF.

This sequence joins TRBV6-2 or TRBV6-3 and TRBJ2-1; D may be TRBD2 (6 bases). Germline V gene data show CDR1 as MNHEY and CDR2 as SVGEGT. CDR3 length: 15 amino acids. V lost 6 bases and J 2 bases, leaving 14 bases between the germline ends. Here the CDR3 DNA reads TGTGCCAGCAGCCTCGGGGGAACAACCTACAATGAGCAGTTCTTC. It is translated as CASSLGGTTYNEQFF.

J is TRBJ2-7 and V is TRBV7-2; 12 nucleotides align to TRBD2. V was pared by 4 bases and J by 2 bases, with 6 bases of the junction left unmatched. This CDR3 comprises 16 residues. In germline, CDR1 is SGHTA, CDR2 FQGNSA. CDR3 coding DNA: TGTGCCAGCAGCTCAGGACTAGCGGGGCGAACCTACGAGCAGTACTTC. Its translation is CASSSGLAGRTYEQYF.

The rearrangement links TRBV6-5 to TRBJ1-2; 9 nucleotides align to TRBD1. In germline, CDR1 is MNHEY, CDR2 SVGAGI. V lost 6 bases, J lost 8 bases, and 7 bases stayed unmatched. The CDR3 consists of 13 residues. In nucleotides, the CDR3 is TGTGCCAGCAGGCCCACAGGGGGCGACGGCTACACCTTC. This codes for CASRPTGGDGYTF.

The V gene is TRBV20-1, the J gene TRBJ2-1; 16 bases agree with TRBD2. V was clipped by 3 bases and J by 4 bases; unmatched bases: 18. CDR3 size: 21 residues. Germline CDR1 and CDR2: DFQATT and SNEGSKA (reference sequence). CDR3 amino acids: CSASGAQGLAGGPGDYNEQFF. DNA for the CDR3: TGCAGTGCTAGTGGGGCCCAGGGACTAGCGGGGGGGCCAGGGGATTACAATGAGCAGTTCTTC.

The sample holds a few counts of this clone. V is TRBV6-6 and J is TRBJ2-7; no clear D. The V gene lost 6 bases and the J gene lost 2 bases, with 11 bases spanning the gap. Germline CDR1 MNHNY, CDR2 SVGAGI (reference sequence). The CDR3 length is 13 residues. In DNA form, the CDR3 reads TGTGCCAGCAGACTCGACTCAACCTACGAGCAGTACTTC. This sequence encodes CASRLDSTYEQYF.

The V gene is TRBV3-1 (or the pseudogene TRBV3-2), the J gene TRBJ1-2; no clear D. V lost 1 base and J 4 bases, leaving 10 bases between the germline ends. In germline, CDR1 is LGHDT, CDR2 YNNKEL (reference sequence). The CDR3 has 14 amino acids. Here the CDR3 DNA reads TGTGCCAGCAGCCAAGTTTTGCAGTTCTATGGCTACACCTTC. Translation: CASSQVLQFYGYTF.

V usage is TRBV9 and J usage is TRBJ2-3, with TRBD2 matching over 9 bases. Germline V gives CDR1 SGDLS, CDR2 YYNGEE. The V segment lost 3 bases and the J segment 0 bases; nucleotides outside the gene matches: 5. The CDR3 is 16 residues long. CDR3 residues: CASSGRLAGSTDTQYF. In nucleotides, the CDR3 is TGTGCCAGCAGCGGTAGGCTAGCGGGGAGCACAGATACGCAGTATTTT. The variable domain in full, with the rest retrieved from reference TRBV9 and TRBJ2-3, is DSGVTQTPKHLITATGQRVTLRCSPRSGDLSVYWYQQSLDQGLQFLIQYYNGEERAKGNILERFSAQQFPDLHSELNLSSLELGDSALYFCASSGRLAGSTDTQYFGPGTRLTVL.

V and J are TRBV29-1 and TRBJ1-2; a weak D match, TRBD1 (5 bases). The CDR3 totals 13 residues. V was clipped by 1 base and J by 8 bases, with 14 bases between them. In germline, CDR1 is SQVTM, CDR2 ANQGSEA. DNA of the CDR3: TGCAGCGTTGAAGGTTCCCCGCGGGACGGCTACACCTTC. Translated, it gives CSVEGSPRDGYTF.

Only one count was recorded for this clone. The chain carries TRBV6-2 or TRBV6-3 and TRBJ1-1, with no clear D. The CDR3 has 13 residues. Between the trimmed V and J ends, which lost 3 bases and 7 bases, there was a span of 12 bases. Germline V gene lookup returns CDR1 MNHEY and CDR2 SVGEGT. CDR3 DNA: TGTGCCAGCAGTTATAGTGCGCCAAGTGAAGCTTTCTTT. Amino acid sequence: CASSYSAPSEAFF.

The rearrangement joins TRBV7-3 to TRBJ1-1; the D gene is possibly TRBD1 (5 bases). V shed 5 bases and J shed 1 base, with 8 bases lying between them. This CDR3 region has 13 residues. Germline lookup yields CDR1 SGHTA and CDR2 FQGTGA. This CDR3 reads CASSNTGNTEAFF. The CDR3 DNA is TGTGCCAGCAGCAACACAGGGAACACTGAAGCTTTCTTT.

The chain uses TRBV6-1 and TRBJ1-5; tentatively, D is TRBD1 (5 bases). The germline V gene has CDR1 MNHNS and CDR2 SASEGT. This CDR3 has 15 residues. Trimming pared 1 base from V and 5 bases from J, leaving 12 bases between. The CDR3 reads CASSEGGGPYQPQHF. The CDR3 bases are TGTGCCAGCAGTGAAGGGGGGGGTCCCTATCAGCCCCAGCATTTT.

The gene calls are TRBV10-3 and TRBJ2-7, with 7 bases that match TRBD1. J lost 3 bases, V lost 4 bases, and 9 bases had no gene match. CDR1 ENHRY and CDR2 SYGVKD come from the germline V gene. The CDR3 totals 15 residues. The CDR3 DNA follows: TGTGCCATCAGTGCCCACAGGGGAGAACACTACGAGCAGTACTTC. Translated, it gives CAISAHRGEHYEQYF.